The next 23 T cell receptor beta chains were all read from a single sample in a study of blood T cell repertoires in COVID-19. The method was immunoSEQ multiplex PCR; TCRdb's version includes in-frame clones alone and lacks a portion of them. In the table there are approximately 300,000 clones, approximately 90% of which are singletons. Sequenced: PBMCs or T cells enriched from blood (not recorded which). The source is a woman younger than 35 who had recovered from COVID-19.

The table lists this clone with a few counts. J is TRBJ1-1 and V is TRBV19, with D possibly being TRBD1 (5 bases). Trimming cost V 5 bases and J 1 base, with 8 bases left between them. This CDR3 has 13 residues. Per germline, CDR1 LNHDA and CDR2 SQIVND (reference sequence). The CDR3 here is CASSFDRNTEAFF. The CDR3 DNA sequence: TGTGCCAGTAGTTTTGACAGGAACACTGAAGCTTTCTTT.

The chain has TRBV5-6 and TRBJ1-4; TRBD1 might be the D (5 bases). The CDR3 has 13 amino acids. Germline V CDR1 and CDR2: SGHDT, YYEEEE. V was shortened by 2 bases and J by 6 bases, with 8 bases between the two germline ends. Written as DNA, the CDR3 is TGTGCCAGCAGCTTCAGGGAACATGAAAAACTGTTTTTT. Its translation: CASSFREHEKLFF.

The chain couples TRBV25-1 to TRBJ1-4, with 8 bases fitting TRBD1. CDR1 and CDR2 from the germline V gene are MGHDK and SYGVNS. With V trimmed by 2 bases and J by 8 bases, 7 bases remained unmatched. The length of the CDR3 is 15 residues. The CDR3 sequence: CASSESGRGREKLFF. As DNA, the CDR3 is TGTGCCAGCAGTGAAAGCGGCAGGGGGCGGGAAAAACTGTTTTTT.

CDR3 residues: CASKISRGAYEQYF. CDR3 DNA: TGTGCCAGCAAAATATCCAGGGGGGCCTACGAGCAGTACTTC. This sequence joins TRBV27 and TRBJ2-7; a possible D gene is TRBD1 (7 bases). Germline lookup yields CDR1 MNHEY and CDR2 SMNVEV (reference sequence). V was shortened by 7 bases and J by 2 bases, with 15 bases between the two germline ends. CDR3 length: 14 residues.

V and J are TRBV5-4 and TRBJ1-2; D remains unclear. Germline CDR1 and CDR2: SGHNT and YYREEE (reference sequence). This CDR3 is built from 15 residues. V lost 4 bases and J lost 6, with 19 bases in between. The CDR3 sequence: CASSPSSGGSDGYTF. DNA for the CDR3: TGTGCCAGCAGCCCTAGTTCGGGAGGGTCGGATGGCTACACCTTC.

The V call is TRBV7-2, the J call TRBJ2-1; TRBD2 aligns across 11 bases. The germline CDR1 and CDR2 sequences are SGHTA and FQGNSA. The length of the CDR3 is 15 residues. Losses at the gene ends were 5 bases for V and 3 bases for J; bases not matched to a gene: 3. CDR3 region: CASSLGTSGYNEQFF. The CDR3 nucleotides are TGTGCCAGCAGCCTCGGGACTAGCGGCTACAATGAGCAGTTCTTC.

This chain uses TRBV7-2 with TRBJ2-1, with TRBD1 matching 7 bases. CDR3 size: 15 residues. V gave up 2 bases and J gave up 0 bases; unmatched junction bases: 1. Germline CDR1 reads SGHTA; CDR2 reads FQGNSA. CDR3 amino acids: CASSLSGGSYNEQFF. The CDR3 nucleotides read TGTGCCAGCAGCTTATCAGGGGGCTCCTACAATGAGCAGTTCTTC.

This rearrangement joins TRBV14 to TRBJ1-5; no clear D gene. This CDR3 has 16 amino acids. Germline assignment: CDR1 SGHDN and CDR2 FVKESK. V lost 0 bases to trimming and J lost 3 bases, with 12 bases between them. The CDR3 DNA sequence: TGTGCCAGCAGCCAAGAAAGCGGGTCTATCAATCAGCCCCAGCATTTT. Residues: CASSQESGSINQPQHF.

V is TRBV5-1 and J is TRBJ2-5; TRBD2 agrees at 9 bases. With 3 bases clipped from V and 4 bases from J, the junction kept 7 bases outside the gene matches. The germline V gene has CDR1 SGHRS and CDR2 YFSETQ. The CDR3 runs to 15 residues. The CDR3 sequence is CASSSGSGGGETQYF. The DNA of the CDR3 is TGCGCCAGCAGCTCCGGTAGCGGGGGAGGAGAGACCCAGTACTTC.

This chain connects TRBV30 to TRBJ1-1; weak D call: TRBD1 (5 bases). The CDR3 length is 15 residues. The germline V and J ends were trimmed by 3 bases and 0 bases, with 14 bases remaining between them. In germline, CDR1 is GTSNPN, CDR2 SVGIG (reference sequence). The CDR3 bases are TGTGCCTGGAGCACGTTGATAGGGGTGAACACTGAAGCTTTCTTT. This translates into CAWSTLIGVNTEAFF.

A word on this clone: Other DNA variants within this sample encode the same CDR3. The V and J genes are TRBV5-1 and TRBJ1-1, with D tentatively TRBD1 (6 bases). The CDR3 extends over 14 amino acids. The V end lost 0 bases, the J end lost 5 bases, and 11 bases lay between the germline ends. The germline V gene has CDR1 SGHRS and CDR2 YFSETQ. This chain's CDR3 is CASSLDREGTEAFF. DNA of the CDR3: TGCGCCAGCAGCTTGGACAGGGAGGGGACTGAAGCTTTCTTT.

The rearrangement links TRBV7-8 to TRBJ1-1; 9 bases are shared with TRBD1. Unmatched junction bases numbered 15, after V lost 4 bases and J lost 6 bases. There are 17 residues in the CDR3. CDR1 is SGHVS and CDR2 is FQNEAQ in the germline V gene. CDR3 sequence (DNA): TGTGCCAGCAGCTCTCCGACAGGGGGAATCCTCAACGCTGAAGCTTTCTTT. Its protein product is CASSSPTGGILNAEAFF.

The chain joins TRBV5-1 to TRBJ1-5; 12 positions match TRBD1. The CDR3 spans 17 residues. J was trimmed by 6 bases and V by 0 bases; bases with no gene match: 7. CDR1 and CDR2 from the germline V gene are SGHRS and YFSETQ. The CDR3 sequence: CASSLAPGQGAGQPQHF. CDR3 sequence (DNA): TGCGCCAGCAGCTTGGCCCCGGGACAGGGGGCTGGTCAGCCCCAGCATTTT.

V and J are TRBV2 and TRBJ1-6, with D unclear. The V end was cut by 3 bases, the J end by 9 bases, with 9 bases between. The CDR3 is made up of 13 amino acids. Germline CDR1 reads SNHLY; CDR2 reads FYNNEI. CDR3 protein: CASSENEFSPLHF. The CDR3 region has the DNA TGTGCCAGCAGTGAGAATGAGTTTTCACCCCTCCACTTT.

This clone has only a few counts. The chain uses TRBV7-2 and TRBJ2-1; tentatively, D is TRBD2 (6 bases). This CDR3 has 11 amino acids. CDR1 and CDR2 from the germline V gene are SGHTA and FQGNSA. Trimming took off 5 bases at V and 11 bases at J, with 10 bases between the two ends. The DNA of the CDR3 is TGTGCCAGCAGCCCGACTAGTCAGCAGTTCTTC. Translation: CASSPTSQQFF. The whole variable domain, filled in from reference TRBV7-2 and TRBJ2-1, reads GAGVSQSPSNKVTEKGKDVELRCDPISGHTALYWYRQSLGQGLEFLIYFQGNSAPDKSGLPSDRFSAERTGGSVSTLTIQRTQQEDSAVYLCASSPTSQQFFGPGTRLTVL.

The rearrangement joins TRBV11-2 to TRBJ2-3, with TRBD1 matching 8 bases. CDR3 length equals 17 residues. V lost 4 bases, J lost 2 bases, and 11 bases stayed unmatched. Germline CDR1 is SGHAT and CDR2 is FQNNGV. Written as DNA, the CDR3 is TGTGCCAGCAGCTCATGGGGCAGGGGGCGAGACACAGATACGCAGTATTTT. The encoded protein is CASSSWGRGRDTDTQYF.

This clone was picked up a small number of times. The CDR3 loop reads CASSLGVTGTEAFF. CDR3 coding DNA: TGCGCCAGCAGCTTGGGGGTGACAGGGACCGAAGCTTTCTTT. The rearrangement links TRBV5-1 to TRBJ1-1; the match to TRBD1 covers 7 bases. Germline values: CDR1 SGHRS, CDR2 YFSETQ. This CDR3 region has 14 residues. Germline trimming cut 0 bases from V and 8 bases from J; bases unmatched to any gene: 7.

The chain uses TRBV30 and TRBJ1-4; D gene uncertain. Germline-derived CDR1 and CDR2 are GTSNPN and SVGIG (reference sequence). With 4 bases removed from V and 0 bases from J, the gap between germline ends came to 9 bases. This CDR3 has 14 residues. CDR3 in DNA: TGTGCCTGGACCGAGGAGACAACTAATGAAAAACTGTTTTTT. Protein product: CAWTEETTNEKLFF.

This rearrangement joins TRBV7-2 to TRBJ1-4, with D possibly matching TRBD1 (6 bases). Trimming stripped 5 bases from V and 5 bases from J, with 18 bases between. The CDR3 extends over 16 amino acids. Germline CDR1 is SGHTA and CDR2 is FQGNSA. The CDR3 bases are TGTGCCAGCAGCCCAACCTTGCGGCAGGGGAATGAAAAACTGTTTTTT. This codes for CASSPTLRQGNEKLFF.

The rearrangement links TRBV15 to TRBJ1-1; D gene uncertain. The germline V and J ends were trimmed by 0 bases and 9 bases, with 11 bases remaining between them. CDR1 and CDR2 from the germline V gene are LNHNV and YYDKDF (reference sequence). The CDR3 has 13 residues. The CDR3 reads CATSRDEEEKAFF. The DNA for the CDR3 is TGTGCCACCAGCAGAGATGAGGAGGAGAAAGCTTTCTTT.

V and J are TRBV15 and TRBJ1-5; 8 bases are a match to TRBD1. This CDR3 has 15 residues. CDR1 LNHNV and CDR2 YYDKDF come from the germline V gene (reference sequence). The junction had 6 bases not matched to a gene; V was cut back by 1 base and J by 7 bases. The CDR3, as DNA: TGTGCCACCAGCAGAGGGACAGGGCTGGGGCAGCCCCAGCATTTT. Translation gives CATSRGTGLGQPQHF.

This rearrangement joins TRBV12-3 or TRBV12-4 to TRBJ2-2; no clear D. The ends were cut back, 3 bases at V and 7 bases at J, with 9 bases in the middle. This CDR3 is built from 13 residues. CDR3 sequence (DNA): TGTGCCAGCAGTTTTTCCGATAGCGGGGAGCTGTTTTTT. This codes for CASSFSDSGELFF.

This rearrangement joins TRBV7-9 to TRBJ2-7; TRBD1 matches at 8 bases. Unmatched junction bases numbered 5, after V lost 0 bases and J lost 4 bases. Germline lookup yields CDR1 SEHNR and CDR2 FQNEAQ (reference sequence). CDR3 size: 15 residues. CDR3 coding DNA: TGTGCCAGCAGCTTAGCTCGACAGGGGTTATACGAGCAGTACTTC. Translating it yields CASSLARQGLYEQYF.